The T cell receptor beta chain described here comes from a study of regulatory T cells in long-lasting Graves disease. Whole-study context: Newly diagnosed Graves' patients took antithyroid drugs under 3 months.

Libraries of TCR beta came from iRepertoire HTBI primers plus Arm-PCR of CDR3 regions. Each CDR3 protein is one row after TCRdb ran MiXCR on the multiplex PCR reads. Seen here are 600,000 to 650,000 distinct CDR3 sequences, roughly 15% observed once, and the top ten hold 18%. Notes on the study in general: Patients with persistent disease showed a bias toward TRBV28, TRBJ1-2 and TRBJ2-5.

This clonotype was seen repeatedly, ten times or more. Its antigen remains unknown. Time point of the sample: newly diagnosed GD, antithyroid drugs for less than 3 months. Making the TCR library involved RNA that had been extracted from PBMCs. Deletions cut 4 bases from V and 7 bases from J, with 19 bases between. Germline lookup yields CDR1 MNHEY and CDR2 SMNVEV (reference sequence). The CDR3 has 15 residues. The same sample was also studied in work on T cells in Graves' hyperthyroidism and ophthalmopathy. That source notes: Uncontrolled infections, other autoimmune diseases, pregnancy or lactation led to exclusion of patients. The study used the HTBI primer set for a first-round RT-PCR of the TCR CDR3.

V is TRBV27 and J is TRBJ1-1; D gene uncertain. The receptor comes from a woman in her twenties or thirties with Graves disease. The sequenced sample was peripheral blood mononuclear cells (PBMCs), obtained at new diagnosis, from a patient treated with antithyroid drugs. CDR3: CASSSPLRSRSEAFF. CDR3 nucleotide sequence: TGTGCCAGCAGTTCCCCCCTTAGATCCAGGAGTGAAGCTTTCTTT.